Here is one T cell receptor beta chain with its context. About 0.5 to 1 ug RNA was reverse transcribed with random hexamers. Amplification of TCR beta CDR3 was carried out by immunoSEQ multiplex PCR, which covered 54 Vbeta and 13 Jbeta segments. TCRdb passed the immunoSEQ multiplex PCR reads through MiXCR, listing each CDR3 protein once. Of approximately 180,000 distinct CDR3 sequences listed, 90% to 95% are singletons. These data are taken from a study of CD8 T cells in Susac syndrome. The Susac syndrome patients fit the recently defined diagnostic criteria for definite or probable disease. TEMRA cells were FACS-enriched, and CD8+ and CD4+ T cells were isolated negatively. V lost 7 bases, J lost 5 bases, and 6 bases stayed unmatched. This CDR3 has 13 residues.

The material sequenced was CD4+ T cells from PBMCs. The TCR comes from a human donor with Susac syndrome. V gene TRBV12-3 or TRBV12-4 combines with J gene TRBJ1-1; 8 nucleotides match TRBD1. CDR3 sequence (DNA): TGTGCCAGCAACCGGGACAGGTCGACTGAAGCTTTCTTT. Its translation is CASNRDRSTEAFF.